The 10 T cell receptor beta chains below all came from one sample that was sequenced in a study of STAT5B mutations in CD4+ large granular lymphocyte leukemia. Using immunoSEQ multiplex PCR, the repertoire was profiled, and TCRdb retains in-frame clones only, with some absent. The sample consists of about 35,000 clones, about two thirds of them appearing once. The sequencing sample was made of CD4+ T cells from blood buffy coats. Every receptor here comes from a human donor in good health.

The chain joins TRBV19 to TRBJ1-1; a possible D gene is TRBD1 (5 bases). CDR3 length: 14 residues. Trimming removed 7 bases from V and 2 bases from J, with 14 bases in between. The germline V gene has CDR1 LNHDA and CDR2 SQIVND (reference sequence). CDR3 coding DNA: TGTGCCAGTAAAGGGGCGACAGTCAACACTGAAGCTTTCTTT. Amino acids: CASKGATVNTEAFF.

The genes are TRBV2 and TRBJ1-6; no firm D call. The CDR3 consists of 14 residues. Germline V gene sequence: CDR1 SNHLY, CDR2 FYNNEI. V was clipped by 4 bases and J by 8 bases, with 12 bases between them. CDR3 loop: CASSVRSDYSPLHF. The CDR3 DNA sequence: TGTGCCAGCAGTGTGAGGTCGGATTATTCACCCCTCCACTTT.

This chain connects TRBV7-8 to TRBJ1-3, with TRBD1 identical over 10 bases. With 4 bases clipped from V and 3 bases from J, the junction kept 6 bases outside the gene matches. The CDR3 runs to 16 residues. Germline values: CDR1 SGHVS, CDR2 FQNEAQ. The CDR3 nucleotides read TGTGCCAGCAGCTCGCCTGGGACAGGGGTTGGAAACACCATATATTTT. This encodes CASSSPGTGVGNTIYF.

The V call is TRBV7-3, the J call TRBJ2-1; TRBD1 matches at 7 bases. V shed 5 bases and J 6 bases; nucleotides not matched to a gene: 7. The CDR3 sequence is 14 residues long. CDR1 is SGHTA, CDR2 FQGTGA, per germline. The DNA for the CDR3 is TGTGCCAGCAGCCACGGACAGGAGGCCAATGAGCAGTTCTTC. It is translated as CASSHGQEANEQFF.

The chain couples TRBV12-5 to TRBJ2-1, with D hard to call. CDR1 and CDR2 from the germline V gene are LGHNT and FRNRAP. This CDR3 has 13 amino acids. V gave up 4 bases and J gave up 12 bases, with 16 bases separating them. The CDR3 DNA sequence: TGTGCTAGTGGTTCCTCCCTATGGGGTGCGCAGTTCTTC. Translated, it gives CASGSSLWGAQFF.

The chain uses TRBV6-5 and TRBJ2-1, with a possible D match to TRBD1 (7 bases). The CDR3 runs to 13 residues. V lost 6 bases and J lost 7, with 13 bases in between. Germline lookup yields CDR1 MNHEY and CDR2 SVGAGI. The CDR3 DNA follows: TGTGCCAGCAGGTCGACAGGGAGGAATGAGCAGTTCTTC. It specifies CASRSTGRNEQFF.

The J gene is TRBJ2-2, the V gene TRBV5-1, with D tentatively TRBD2 (6 bases). Trimming shortened V by 3 bases and J by 1 base, and 16 bases separated the two germline ends. The germline CDR1 and CDR2 sequences are SGHRS and YFSETQ. CDR3 length equals 17 residues. CDR3 nucleotides: TGCGCCAGCAGCTCCTCGGGGTGGCGGGGGAACACCGGGGAGCTGTTTTTT. Its protein product is CASSSSGWRGNTGELFF.

The gene calls are TRBV6-1 and TRBJ1-3; no firm D call. CDR1 is MNHNS and CDR2 is SASEGT in the germline V gene. The CDR3 length is 15 residues. The V gene lost 4 bases and the J gene lost 0 bases, with 10 bases spanning the gap. The CDR3 DNA reads TGTGCCAGCAGTGTTGAACAGACCTCTGGAAACACCATATATTTT. Protein: CASSVEQTSGNTIYF.

This chain connects TRBV5-1 to TRBJ2-3, with D possibly TRBD1 on 6 matching bases. CDR3 size: 15 residues. Trimming removed 5 bases from V and 3 bases from J, with 16 bases in between. The germline gives CDR1 SGHRS, CDR2 YFSETQ. The CDR3 region is CASRIWGLGTDTQYF. The CDR3 DNA sequence: TGCGCCAGCAGGATCTGGGGGCTAGGGACAGATACGCAGTATTTT.

In this sample, this clone turned up once. The V and J genes are TRBV19 and TRBJ1-1, with 9 bases identical to TRBD1. V shed 5 bases, J shed 6 bases, and the junction held 7 bases outside the gene matches. The CDR3 is 14 amino acids. Germline V gene sequence: CDR1 LNHDA, CDR2 SQIVND (reference sequence). CDR3 protein: CASSHTGQGSEAFF. The CDR3 DNA is TGTGCCAGTAGTCATACGGGACAGGGCTCTGAAGCTTTCTTT.